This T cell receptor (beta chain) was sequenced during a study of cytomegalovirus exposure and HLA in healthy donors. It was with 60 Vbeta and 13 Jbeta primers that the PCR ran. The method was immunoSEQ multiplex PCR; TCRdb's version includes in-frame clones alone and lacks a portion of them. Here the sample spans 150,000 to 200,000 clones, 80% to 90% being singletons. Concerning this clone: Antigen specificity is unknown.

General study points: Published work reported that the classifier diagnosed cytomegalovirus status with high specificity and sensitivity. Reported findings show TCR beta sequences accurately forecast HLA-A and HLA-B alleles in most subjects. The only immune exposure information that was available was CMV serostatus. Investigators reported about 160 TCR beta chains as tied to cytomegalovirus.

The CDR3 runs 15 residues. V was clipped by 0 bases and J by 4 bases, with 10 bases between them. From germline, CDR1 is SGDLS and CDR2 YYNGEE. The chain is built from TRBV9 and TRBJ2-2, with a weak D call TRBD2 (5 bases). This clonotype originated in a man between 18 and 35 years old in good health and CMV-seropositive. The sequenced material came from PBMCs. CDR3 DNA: TGTGCCAGCAGCGTAGGCAGTGGAGGCACCGGGGAGCTGTTTTTT. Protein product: CASSVGSGGTGELFF.